Listed below are T cell receptor beta chains from one sample, sequenced in a study of CD8 T cells in Susac syndrome. TCRdb re-derived calls from the immunoSEQ multiplex PCR reads in MiXCR, one entry per CDR3 protein. Among 95,000 to 150,000 distinct CDR3 sequences, around 94% were seen once, and the ten largest hold around 0.28%. The sample was CD8+ T cells from PBMCs. These receptors were collected from a human donor with Susac syndrome. CDR3s include the opening cysteine and the closing phenylalanine or tryptophan. A D gene is named only where the DNA matches it firmly. Clone size appears in some rows only: once, few, many, or a class for an expanded clone.

clone_size	v_call	j_call	d_call	cdr3_aa	cdr3_nt
.	TRBV6-5	TRBJ2-2	.	CASSGDSLGELFF	TGTGCCAGCAGCGGGGACTCACTCGGGGAGCTGTTTTTT
.	TRBV29-1	TRBJ2-7	TRBD2	CSVESGLGDPYEQYF	TGCAGCGTCGAGTCGGGACTAGGGGACCCCTACGAGCAGTACTTC
.	TRBV9	TRBJ2-7	TRBD2	CASSVAPSGATYEQYF	TGTGCCAGCAGCGTAGCTCCTAGCGGGGCTACCTACGAGCAGTACTTC
once	TRBV18	TRBJ1-6	.	CASSPQGEPLHF	TGTGCCAGCTCACCACAGGGGGAACCCCTCCACTTT
.	TRBV12-3/TRBV12-4	TRBJ2-7	.	CASSFDTGLYEQYF	TGTGCCAGCAGTTTCGACACAGGGCTCTACGAGCAGTACTTC
.	TRBV12-3/TRBV12-4	TRBJ2-3	.	CASSWTGVSTDTQYF	TGTGCCAGCAGTTGGACGGGTGTTAGCACAGATACGCAGTATTTT
.	TRBV9	TRBJ2-2	.	CASSKDTYPGELFF	TGTGCCAGCAGCAAGGACACCTACCCCGGGGAGCTGTTTTTT
.	TRBV19	TRBJ2-1	.	CASSLTPGSYNEQFF	TGTGCCAGTAGTCTAACCCCCGGCTCCTACAATGAGCAGTTCTTC
.	TRBV7-9	TRBJ2-7	.	CASSFGREQYF	TGTGCCAGCAGCTTCGGGCGCGAGCAGTACTTC
.	TRBV7-6	TRBJ2-1	TRBD2	CASSKGRAYNEQFF	TGTGCCAGCAGCAAGGGGAGGGCCTACAATGAGCAGTTCTTC
.	TRBV12-3/TRBV12-4	TRBJ2-7	.	CASSFGAGNEQYF	TGTGCCAGCAGTTTTGGGGCCGGTAACGAGCAGTACTTC
.	TRBV4-3	TRBJ2-3	TRBD2	CASSQELAGNLDTQYF	TGCGCCAGCAGCCAAGAACTAGCGGGGAACTTAGATACGCAGTATTTT
.	TRBV29-1	TRBJ2-5	TRBD1	CSVPTGGEETQYF	TGCAGCGTCCCGACAGGGGGCGAAGAGACCCAGTACTTC